Below, 25 T cell receptor beta chains from the same sample are listed, as sequenced in a study of T cells in Graves' hyperthyroidism and ophthalmopathy. Template material for amplifying TCR beta CDR3 regions consisted of RNA transcripts. Primed by the HTBI set, a first-round RT-PCR was run on the TCR CDR3. Each CDR3 protein gets one entry after TCRdb re-called the multiplex PCR reads with MiXCR. The top ten clones hold around 16% of a sample with some 690,000 distinct CDR3 sequences, 15% to 20% of them seen once. Sequenced: blood. The receptor source for this set is a man over 45 with Graves' hyperthyroidism.

This clonotype was detected many times. The chain is built from TRBV29-1 and TRBJ1-2; 11 nucleotides line up with TRBD1. V trimming: 1 base; J trimming: 2 bases; junction bases outside the gene matches: 3. Germline values: CDR1 SQVTM, CDR2 ANQGSEA. This CDR3 has 15 residues. For the CDR3, the DNA is TGCAGCGTTGAAGGAGGGGACAGGGGGAACTATGGCTACACCTTC. Translation gives CSVEGGDRGNYGYTF.

The sample holds many counts of this clonotype. The J gene is TRBJ2-7, the V gene TRBV10-3; D perhaps matches TRBD1 (5 bases). The CDR3 is 14 amino acids. Trimming removed 10 bases from V and 0 bases from J, with 16 bases in between. CDR1 ENHRY and CDR2 SYGVKD come from the germline V gene. The CDR3 coding sequence is TGTGCCAGCCAAAGGACACAGAACTCCTACGAGCAGTACTTC. Its translation is CASQRTQNSYEQYF.

This chain uses TRBV6-1 with TRBJ1-1; TRBD1 aligns across 10 bases. The CDR3 covers 16 residues. Germline trimming cut 6 bases from V and 12 bases from J; bases unmatched to any gene: 19. The germline V gene encodes CDR1 MNHNS and CDR2 SASEGT. The CDR3 reads CASSRPGTGVSVSTFF. The CDR3 coding sequence is TGTGCCAGCAGCCGCCCCGGGACAGGGGTCTCCGTATCCACTTTCTTT.

V gene TRBV19 combines with J gene TRBJ2-3; D may match TRBD1 or TRBD2 (5 bases each). This CDR3 comprises 13 residues. The germline CDR1 and CDR2 sequences are LNHDA and SQIVND (reference sequence). V shed 4 bases and J shed 6 bases, with 11 bases lying between them. CDR3 nucleotides: TGTGCCAGTAGTACGGGGCGAGTGGATACGCAGTATTTT. It encodes CASSTGRVDTQYF.

This clonotype was recorded many times. The chain links TRBV3-1 to TRBJ2-1; D remains ambiguous. The germline V and J ends were trimmed by 4 bases and 1 base, with 8 bases remaining between them. The CDR3 is 14 amino acids. Germline CDR1 LGHDT, CDR2 YNNKEL (reference sequence). As DNA, the CDR3 is TGTGCCAGCAGCCCCGAGAAGTCCTACAATGAGCAGTTCTTC. Translation gives CASSPEKSYNEQFF.

The chain couples TRBV3-2 to TRBJ1-5. TRBV3-2 constitutes a pseudogene. The CDR3 is 18 amino acids. The CDR3 coding sequence is TGTGCCGGCAGCCAAATCAGATGCCCGCTATATAGCAATCAGCCCCAGCATTTT. This translates into CAGSQIRCPLYSNQPQHF.

This sequence joins TRBV28 and TRBJ1-4; no reliable D call. With 7 bases removed from V and 4 bases from J, the gap between germline ends came to 10 bases. Germline values: CDR1 MDHEN, CDR2 SYDVKM. The CDR3 is 13 residues long. The CDR3 loop reads CASTAAVNEKLFF. CDR3 sequence (DNA): TGTGCCAGCACCGCGGCCGTTAATGAAAAACTGTTTTTT.

This clonotype has just a few counts. The J gene is TRBJ2-7, the V gene TRBV28; 7 bases map to TRBD1. This CDR3 comprises 14 residues. Germline V gives CDR1 MDHEN, CDR2 SYDVKM. With V trimmed by 6 bases and J by 2 bases, 7 bases remained unmatched. DNA for the CDR3: TGTGCCAGCAGCCTACAGGGGTGGACCTACGAGCAGTACTTC. The encoded protein is CASSLQGWTYEQYF.

The J gene is TRBJ2-1, the V gene TRBV11-1; 11 bases line up with TRBD2. The V and J ends lost 5 bases and 3 bases, in that order; junction bases with no gene match: 18. From germline, CDR1 is SGHAT and CDR2 FQDESV (reference sequence). The CDR3 sequence is 20 residues long. CDR3 bases: TGTGCCAGCAGCCCTAGGATTGGGACAGGGCTAGCGGGAGGCTACAATGAGCAGTTCTTC. Its translation: CASSPRIGTGLAGGYNEQFF.

There are many counts of this clonotype. The chain couples TRBV11-2 to TRBJ2-1; 8 bases match TRBD2. The CDR3 has 14 amino acids. The germline V gene has CDR1 SGHAT and CDR2 FQNNGV. V trimming: 3 bases; J trimming: 9 bases; junction bases outside the gene matches: 7. The CDR3 bases are TGTGCCAGCAGCTTCCTGAGCGGGAGAGTTGAGCAGTTCTTC. Protein product: CASSFLSGRVEQFF. Full variable domain (outside the CDR3, taken from reference TRBV11-2 and TRBJ2-1): EAGVAQSPRYKIIEKRQSVAFWCNPISGHATLYWYQQILGQGPKLLIQFQNNGVVDDSQLPKDRFSAERLKGVDSTLKIQPAKLEDSAVYLCASSFLSGRVEQFFGPGTRLTVL.

This rearrangement joins TRBV20-1 to TRBJ2-7, with D perhaps matching TRBD1 (6 bases). Per germline, CDR1 DFQATT and CDR2 SNEGSKA (reference sequence). The CDR3 extends over 14 amino acids. The V gene lost 4 bases and the J gene lost 5 bases, with 18 bases spanning the gap. The CDR3 spells CSAIDRSRLHEQYF. The CDR3 coding sequence is TGCAGTGCTATAGACAGGTCCAGACTCCACGAGCAGTACTTC.

The rearrangement uses TRBV20-1 and TRBJ2-7, with D tentatively TRBD2 (6 bases). Germline CDR1 reads DFQATT; CDR2 reads SNEGSKA (reference sequence). The CDR3 extends over 16 amino acids. V was trimmed by 0 bases and J by 0 bases, leaving 15 bases between them. For the CDR3, the DNA is TGCAGTGCTAGAGAGGGCGGGGCCTCAAGCTCCTACGAGCAGTACTTC. Encoded protein: CSAREGGASSSYEQYF.

This clonotype was recorded a few times. The chain has TRBV15 and TRBJ2-7; 10 bases align to TRBD2. The CDR3 runs 16 residues. After removal of 5 bases from V and 2 bases from J, the junction contained 9 bases not matched to a gene. CDR1 is LNHNV, CDR2 YYDKDF, per germline (reference sequence). CDR3 coding DNA: TGTGCCACCAGCCGACTAGCGGGCCTCCCCACCTACGAGCAGTACTTC. Its protein product is CATSRLAGLPTYEQYF.

This clonotype appeared many times. The chain has TRBV20-1 and TRBJ1-4; D gene uncertain. V was shortened by 6 bases and J by 5 bases, with 16 bases between the two germline ends. The germline CDR1 and CDR2 sequences are DFQATT and SNEGSKA (reference sequence). The CDR3 length is 14 residues. The CDR3 is CSAPSSTVNEKLFF. The CDR3 region has the DNA TGCAGTGCCCCCTCGTCCACGGTGAATGAAAAACTGTTTTTT.

The rearrangement links TRBV3-1 to TRBJ1-3; 7 nucleotides match TRBD1. V shed 1 base and J 0 bases; nucleotides not matched to a gene: 9. The CDR3 runs 18 residues. Germline assignment: CDR1 LGHDT and CDR2 YNNKEL (reference sequence). In nucleotides, the CDR3 is TGTGCCAGCAGCCAAGCGGGACAGATGAGCCACTCTGGAAACACCATATATTTT. Encoded protein: CASSQAGQMSHSGNTIYF.

This clonotype was found a few times. J is TRBJ1-1 and V is TRBV20-1, with D perhaps matching TRBD1 (6 bases). Germline V gene lookup returns CDR1 DFQATT and CDR2 SNEGSKA (reference sequence). The CDR3 runs 12 residues. V lost 1 base, J lost 6 bases, and 9 bases lay in between. The CDR3 sequence: CSARARTAEAFF. CDR3 bases: TGCAGTGCTAGAGCCAGGACAGCTGAAGCTTTCTTT.

This clonotype has a count of ten or more. The chain couples TRBV6-1 to TRBJ2-7; D tentatively reads TRBD1 or TRBD2 (5 bases each). This CDR3 spans 15 amino acids. Trimming took 3 bases from V and 6 from J, leaving 18 bases between them. In germline, CDR1 is MNHNS, CDR2 SASEGT. The DNA of the CDR3 is TGTGCCAGCAGTGACGCAAGGGCAGGGACGAGCGAGCAGTACTTC. This sequence encodes CASSDARAGTSEQYF.

This rearrangement joins TRBV18 to TRBJ1-5; D possibly corresponds to TRBD1 (5 bases). The CDR3 contains 15 residues. Trimming removed 3 bases from V and 1 base from J, with 10 bases in between. CDR1 and CDR2 from the germline V gene are KGHSH and LQKENI. The CDR3, as DNA: TGTGCCAGCTCACCTCCAGGGAAGAGCAATCAGCCCCAGCATTTT. Translation gives CASSPPGKSNQPQHF.

With regard to this clonotype: Mismatch with germline at one junction end may stem from a read error. The chain is built from TRBV9 and TRBJ2-3, with TRBD2 identical over 9 bases. CDR3 length: 16 amino acids. CDR1 and CDR2 (germline): SGDLS, YYNGEE. The CDR3 loop reads CASSVGVAGVLDTQCF. The CDR3 coding sequence is TGTGCCAGCAGCGTAGGAGTAGCGGGAGTCTTAGATACGCAGTGTTTT.

The chain combines TRBV9 with TRBJ1-2; D is uncertain. The germline V gene encodes CDR1 SGDLS and CDR2 YYNGEE. Trimming stripped 0 bases from V and 3 bases from J, with 21 bases between. This CDR3 spans 18 amino acids. The CDR3 DNA sequence: TGTGCCAGCAGCGTAGATGCGGGTGTGGGGTGGGGAGACTATGGCTACACCTTC. Translated: CASSVDAGVGWGDYGYTF.

At least ten counts were recorded for this clonotype. The chain recombines TRBV20-1 with TRBJ1-2, with 9 nucleotides matching TRBD1. V shed 5 bases, J shed 4 bases, and the junction held 8 bases outside the gene matches. From germline, CDR1 is DFQATT and CDR2 SNEGSKA (reference sequence). The CDR3 is 14 residues long. The CDR3 DNA reads as TGCAGTGCTCCGGGGACAGGGAAAAGCTATGGCTACACCTTC. It yields the protein CSAPGTGKSYGYTF.

This chain uses TRBV5-1 with TRBJ1-3; D unclear. CDR1 is SGHRS, CDR2 YFSETQ, per germline. The CDR3 has 13 residues. The V end lost 6 bases, the J end lost 0 bases, and 7 bases lay between the germline ends. CDR3 coding DNA: TGCGCCAGCACGATAAACTCTGGAAACACCATATATTTT. Translated: CASTINSGNTIYF.

This clonotype was seen repeatedly, ten times or more. CDR3 nucleotide sequence: TGTGCCTGGACAGGGACTGCCTACGAGCAGTACTTC. This sequence encodes CAWTGTAYEQYF. The V call is TRBV30, the J call TRBJ2-7, with D possibly being TRBD2 (6 bases). V lost 4 bases and J lost 2, with 9 bases in between. Germline V lookup: CDR1 GTSNPN, CDR2 SVGIG (reference sequence). This CDR3 has 12 residues.

This clonotype has a count of ten or more. The V call is TRBV6-1, the J call TRBJ2-4, with TRBD1 matching 7 bases. V trimming: 5 bases; J trimming: 2 bases; junction bases outside the gene matches: 24. The CDR3 contains 21 residues. The germline CDR1 and CDR2 sequences are MNHNS and SASEGT. Written as DNA, the CDR3 is TGTGCCAGCAGTTTTGTAAGGGGGCGGGTACAGATCGGGGTGACCAAAAACATTCAGTACTTC. Amino acids: CASSFVRGRVQIGVTKNIQYF.

This clonotype was seen more than once but under ten times. The CDR3 bases are TGCGCCAGCAGCTCTGAAAAAGGACTAGCGGGATTCCTCTACGAGCAGTACTTC. This encodes CASSSEKGLAGFLYEQYF. The J gene is TRBJ2-7, the V gene TRBV5-1, with 12 bases fitting TRBD2. The germline V gene encodes CDR1 SGHRS and CDR2 YFSETQ. The V and J ends lost 3 bases and 3 bases, in that order; junction bases with no gene match: 13. This CDR3 is 18 amino acids long.